The 27 T cell receptor beta chains below come from one sample, sequenced in a study of tumor-infiltrating lymphocytes in primary liver carcinoma. Germline DNA was also extracted, while the blood RNA originated from unsorted whole blood. From 500 to 600 ng of total RNA, TCR beta-specific cDNA was reverse-transcribed using a constant-region primer. Slightly modified ARM-PCR with three nested multiplex PCR rounds yielded TCR beta libraries. Amplification in the first two PCR rounds was performed using TRBV1-TRBV30 forward primers and a C-beta reverse primer for about 10 cycles each. TCRdb reprocessed the multiplex PCR reads via MiXCR and lists one record per CDR3 protein. The table shows 150,000 to 200,000 distinct CDR3 sequences, with about 61% occurring only once. Source material: peripheral blood. The receptors stem from an older woman with primary liver carcinoma and hepatitis B virus infection.

A note on this clonotype: The junction departs from germline at one end; a sequencing error may be responsible. The chain employs TRBV6-1 and TRBJ1-4; a possible D gene is TRBD1 (5 bases). The CDR3 spans 13 residues. Germline V gives CDR1 MNHNS, CDR2 SASEGT. The CDR3 sequence is CASSETTVGKLLF. DNA of the CDR3: TGTGCCAGCAGTGAAACGACAGTGGGAAAACTGCTTTTT.

The V gene is TRBV20-1, the J gene TRBJ1-1; a weak D match, TRBD1 (6 bases). The CDR3 covers 14 residues. V dropped 6 bases and J dropped 5 bases, with 19 bases sitting between them. In germline, CDR1 is DFQATT, CDR2 SNEGSKA (reference sequence). As DNA, the CDR3 is TGCAGTGCCCCCGGGGGCAGCTTGGAGACTGAAGCTTTCTTT. Its translation is CSAPGGSLETEAFF.

This clonotype appeared many times. This sequence joins TRBV12-3 or TRBV12-4 and TRBJ2-1; 11 bases are a match to TRBD2. The CDR3 covers 16 residues. V gave up 5 bases and J gave up 5 bases; unmatched junction bases: 8. The CDR3 here is CASSQSGTSGNNEQFF. The CDR3 DNA reads TGTGCCAGCAGTCAATCCGGGACTAGCGGTAACAATGAGCAGTTCTTC.

In its sample, this clonotype was seen many times. CDR3: CSVTGTGSEEQYF. Here the CDR3 DNA reads TGCAGCGTTACCGGGACAGGGTCTGAAGAGCAGTACTTC. The chain carries TRBV29-1 and TRBJ2-7, with 9 positions matching TRBD1. V dropped 5 bases and J dropped 7; count of bases not matched to a gene: 9. Germline V gives CDR1 SQVTM, CDR2 ANQGSEA. The CDR3 sequence is 13 residues long.

Notes on this clonotype: This may come from a read error, since a much larger clone is one base off. This sequence joins TRBV6-1 and TRBJ2-1; 10 bases are shared with TRBD2. The CDR3 has 16 residues. Germline lookup yields CDR1 MNHNS and CDR2 SASEGT. The CDR3 coding sequence is TGTGCCAGCAGTGTAAGTCTAGCGGGAGTCCGGTATGAGCGGTTCTTC. This encodes CASSVSLAGVRYERFF.

This clonotype was picked up many times. The V gene is TRBV6-5, the J gene TRBJ2-5; D is undetermined. The ends were cut back, 0 bases at V and 5 bases at J, with 7 bases in the middle. Germline values: CDR1 MNHEY, CDR2 SVGAGI. The CDR3 has 13 amino acids. The DNA of the CDR3 is TGTGCCAGCAGTTACTCTAGGTTGGAGACCCAGTACTTC. Amino acid sequence: CASSYSRLETQYF.

The table lists this clonotype with many counts. This rearrangement joins TRBV10-2 to TRBJ2-1; 8 nucleotides align to TRBD2. This CDR3 region has 15 residues. Germline lookup yields CDR1 WSHSY and CDR2 SAAADI. J gave up 0 bases and V 7 bases, and 5 bases lay outside the gene matches. The DNA for the CDR3 is TGCGCCAGCAACCGACTAGCGAGCTCCTACAATGAGCAGTTCTTC. Translating gives CASNRLASSYNEQFF.

This clonotype was seen at least ten times. This chain connects TRBV4-1 to TRBJ2-1; D might be TRBD2 (6 bases). Between the trimmed V and J ends, which lost 0 bases and 9 bases, there was a span of 12 bases. Germline CDR1 is MGHRA and CDR2 is YSYEKL. This CDR3 region has 14 residues. The CDR3 DNA is TGCGCCAGCAGCCAAGACCGACTAGTTCTTGAGCAGTTCTTC. Its protein product is CASSQDRLVLEQFF.

For this clonotype: A single base separates this from a much larger clone, so it may be a read error. The genes are TRBV4-1 and TRBJ2-7; tentatively, D is TRBD2 (5 bases). The CDR3 has 12 amino acids. CDR1 is MGHRA, CDR2 YSYEKL, per germline. CDR3 DNA: TGCGCCAGCAGCTCCCGGGGTGGCGAGCGGTACTTC. Its protein is CASSSRGGERYF.

This clonotype has only a few counts. A much larger clone lies a single base off, so this may be a read error. V gene TRBV11-2 combines with J gene TRBJ2-5; D might be TRBD2 (5 bases). Germline assignment: CDR1 SGHAT and CDR2 FQNNGV. CDR3 length equals 17 residues. Trimming took 2 bases from V and 1 from J, leaving 17 bases between them. CDR3 loop: CASSLRPRRRLQETQYF. DNA for the CDR3: TGTGCCAGCAGCTTACGGCCGCGCAGGAGGCTCCAAGAGACCCAGTACTTC.

This clonotype was counted at least ten times. The V gene is TRBV11-2, the J gene TRBJ2-7; 7 bases align to TRBD1. The germline V gene has CDR1 SGHAT and CDR2 FQNNGV. The CDR3 runs to 15 residues. After removal of 3 bases from V and 2 bases from J, the junction contained 7 bases not matched to a gene. The CDR3 DNA is TGTGCCAGCAGCTTGAACAGGGGCCTTACCTACGAGCAGTACTTC. Protein product: CASSLNRGLTYEQYF.

Comment on this clonotype: This is likely a read error, given that the CDR3 carries no conserved phenylalanine or tryptophan at its end. No DNA is shown, since the ends of the CDR3 on it are uncertain; the CDR3 is the one TCRdb lists. This sequence joins TRBV10-2 and TRBJ1-1; the table's D call TRBD1 went unverified against the DNA. Looked up from germline, CDR1 is WSHSY and CDR2 is SAAADI. Ends included, the CDR3 has 14 residues. The CDR3 protein is CASSEQGMNTEAFI.

On this clonotype: Mismatch with germline at one junction end may stem from a read error. The chain employs TRBV6-5 and TRBJ2-6; D tentatively fits TRBD1 or TRBD2 (5 bases each). Germline V gene lookup returns CDR1 MNHEY and CDR2 SVGAGI. The CDR3 covers 15 residues. In DNA, the CDR3 is TGTGCCAGCAGTCCACAGGTATCCGGGGCCAACGTCCTGAATTTC. It translates to CASSPQVSGANVLNF.

The chain has TRBV11-3 and TRBJ2-7, with 14 positions matching TRBD2. This CDR3 is 17 amino acids long. Germline lookup yields CDR1 SGHNT and CDR2 YENEEA. The V gene end was trimmed by 1 base and the J gene end by 7 bases; junction bases not matched to a gene: 9. The CDR3 here is CASSLVPGTSGGSEQYF. The DNA of the CDR3 is TGTGCCAGCAGCTTAGTGCCCGGGACTAGCGGGGGCTCTGAGCAGTACTTC.

This clonotype was observed a handful of times. A much larger clone sits a single nucleotide away, making a read error possible. V and J are TRBV6-1 and TRBJ2-1; TRBD1 aligns across 10 bases. The CDR3 is 15 amino acids. Germline V gene data show CDR1 as MNHNS and CDR2 as SASEGT. The CDR3 here is CAGSDRGPGVDEQFF. Here the CDR3 DNA reads TGTGCCGGCAGTGACAGGGGGCCCGGTGTAGATGAGCAGTTCTTC.

This CDR3 reads CASSQPWDRQETQYF. The CDR3 bases are TGCGCCAGCAGCCAACCATGGGACCGCCAAGAGACCCAGTACTTC. The rearrangement uses TRBV4-1 and TRBJ2-5, with D perhaps given as TRBD1 or TRBD2 (5 bases each). The V and J ends lost 2 bases and 1 base respectively, with 11 bases between them. Germline CDR1 and CDR2: MGHRA and YSYEKL. This CDR3 is 15 amino acids long.

About this clonotype itself: An end of the junction does not agree with germline; a read error may underlie this. The chain carries TRBV7-8 and TRBJ2-5; D may be TRBD2 (5 bases). The germline gives CDR1 SGHVS, CDR2 FQNEAQ. CDR3 length equals 15 residues. The CDR3 region is CASSLNRESQEPQYF. The CDR3 coding sequence is TGTGCCAGCAGCTTAAATCGGGAATCACAAGAGCCCCAGTACTTC.

On this clonotype itself: A much larger clone is a single base away; this may be a read error. This chain connects TRBV4-1 to TRBJ2-5; 10 nucleotides align to TRBD1. Germline loops: CDR1 MGHRA, CDR2 YSYEKL. The V segment lost 1 base and the J segment 4 bases; nucleotides outside the gene matches: 12. The CDR3 consists of 18 residues. CDR3 in DNA: TGCGCCAGCAGCCAAGTGTCGGTCTCGACAGGGGGCATAGAGACCCAGTACTTC. It specifies CASSQVSVSTGGIETQYF.

This clonotype was counted a single time. This rearrangement joins TRBV29-1 to TRBJ2-7; 10 bases are shared with TRBD1. Trimming at V came to 8 bases and at J to 6 bases, leaving 10 bases not matched to a gene. Germline V CDR1 and CDR2: SQVTM, ANQGSEA. This CDR3 comprises 13 residues. In DNA, the CDR3 is TGCAGCACCAGCCGGGACAGGGGTATCGAGCAGTACTTC. Translated: CSTSRDRGIEQYF.

This clonotype was seen ten or more times. The genes are TRBV12-3 or TRBV12-4 and TRBJ2-1; 8 nucleotides match TRBD2. J gave up 8 bases and V 6 bases, and 12 bases lay outside the gene matches. The CDR3 totals 15 residues. In nucleotides, the CDR3 is TGTGCCAGCAGCCCACTAGCGGACCGGAAAGATGAGCAGTTCTTC. It is translated as CASSPLADRKDEQFF.

The CDR3 region is CAISAPPSGRINEQFF. CDR3 nucleotides: TGTGCCATCAGTGCACCTCCTAGCGGGAGGATTAATGAGCAGTTCTTC. The chain employs TRBV10-3 and TRBJ2-1; TRBD2 matches 11 bases. CDR1 is ENHRY, CDR2 SYGVKD, per germline. V shed 4 bases and J 7 bases; nucleotides not matched to a gene: 9. The CDR3 covers 16 residues.

A word on this clonotype: At one boundary the junction diverges from the germline segment, which might be a read error. The chain employs TRBV6-5 and TRBJ1-2, with unresolved D. Germline CDR1 and CDR2: MNHEY and SVGAGI. There are 21 residues in the CDR3. The CDR3 DNA reads TGTGCCGGCAGTTACTTTCCAGTTAGCTACGCGGCCCCCGTAATAGGCTATGGCTACACCTTT. It encodes CAGSYFPVSYAAPVIGYGYTF.

In the case of this clonotype: The junction does not match germline at one end; this may be a read error. The rearrangement links TRBV6-6 to TRBJ2-7; D is perhaps TRBD1 or TRBD2 (7 bases each). From germline, CDR1 is MNHNY and CDR2 SVGAGI (reference sequence). The CDR3 is 13 amino acids. Written as DNA, the CDR3 is TGTGCCAGCAGTTACACAGGGGAGGGGGAGCTGTACTTC. This sequence encodes CASSYTGEGELYF.

Note on this clonotype: Germline is not matched at one junction end, which may reflect a read error. V and J are TRBV6-5 and TRBJ2-7, with 9 bases lining up with TRBD1. The CDR3 extends over 14 amino acids. Germline V gene data show CDR1 as MNHEY and CDR2 as SVGAGI. The CDR3 sequence: CAGLPGQGSNEQYF. In DNA, the CDR3 is TGTGCTGGTCTTCCGGGACAGGGTTCGAACGAACAGTACTTC.

J is TRBJ2-5 and V is TRBV7-9; weak D call: TRBD1 (5 bases). The CDR3 consists of 18 residues. Germline V lookup: CDR1 SEHNR, CDR2 FQNEAQ (reference sequence). V gave up 9 bases and J gave up 8 bases, with 34 bases separating them. The CDR3 loop reads CASSTRENPIQGLETQYF. The CDR3 coding sequence is TGTGCCAGTAGCACCCGCGAAAATCCGATCCAGGGCCTTGAAACCCAGTACTTC.

With respect to this clonotype: This clone may be a read error of a much larger clone one base away. The V call is TRBV12-3 or TRBV12-4, the J call TRBJ2-5; D gene uncertain. The CDR3 extends over 13 amino acids. The CDR3: CASSLGASGTQCF. The CDR3 nucleotides are TGTGCCAGCAGTTTGGGCGCCAGTGGAACCCAGTGCTTC.

To note about this clonotype: The conserved final phenylalanine or tryptophan is absent from the CDR3, which likely points to a read error. V is TRBV11-2 and J is TRBJ2-3; the match to TRBD2 covers 12 bases. Germline lookup yields CDR1 SGHAT and CDR2 FQNNGV. The CDR3 has 18 amino acids. Losses at the gene ends were 1 base for V and 1 base for J; bases not matched to a gene: 6. The CDR3 coding sequence is TGTGCCAGCAGCTTAGTTACTAGCGGGGGGATCGGCACAGATACGCAGTATTAT. Protein: CASSLVTSGGIGTDTQYY.